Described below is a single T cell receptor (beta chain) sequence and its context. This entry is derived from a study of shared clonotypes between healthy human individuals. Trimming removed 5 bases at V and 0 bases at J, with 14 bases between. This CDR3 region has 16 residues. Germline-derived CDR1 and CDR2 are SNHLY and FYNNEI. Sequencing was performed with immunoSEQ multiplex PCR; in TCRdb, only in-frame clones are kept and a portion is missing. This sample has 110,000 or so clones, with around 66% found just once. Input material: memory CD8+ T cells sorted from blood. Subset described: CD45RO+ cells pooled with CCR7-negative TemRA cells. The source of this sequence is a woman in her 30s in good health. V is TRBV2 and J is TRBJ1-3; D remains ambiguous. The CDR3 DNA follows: TGTGCCAGCAGTCCCCAAGAGCCGGGCTCTGGAAACACCATATATTTT. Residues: CASSPQEPGSGNTIYF. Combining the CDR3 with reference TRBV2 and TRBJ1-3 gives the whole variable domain EPEVTQTPSHQVTQMGQEVILRCVPISNHLYFYWYRQILGQKVEFLVSFYNNEISEKSEIFDDQFSVERPDGSNFTLKIRSTKLEDSAMYFCASSPQEPGSGNTIYFGEGSWLTVV.